This is a list of T cell receptor beta chains from one sample in a study of T cells in Graves' hyperthyroidism and ophthalmopathy. TCRdb ran MiXCR on the multiplex PCR reads and lists one entry per CDR3 protein. The sample holds a few hundred thousand distinct CDR3 sequences, roughly 22% seen once. Sequenced material: blood. The receptor set was obtained from a man aged 30 to 45 with Graves' ophthalmopathy. Both conserved end residues are part of each CDR3. D genes are given only for firm matches. Clone size, where shown, is once, few, many, or a class for clones that have expanded.

>TRBV29-1|TRBJ2-3|NA|TRBD2
CSVEGLAGGPGYTQYF
TGCAGCGTTGAAGGACTAGCGGGAGGGCCGGGCTATACGCAGTATTTT
>TRBV5-6|TRBJ2-1|few|NA
CASSPSLQGRVQFF
TGTGCCAGCAGCCCCAGCTTACAGGGAAGGGTGCAGTTCTTC
>TRBV19|TRBJ2-7|NA|NA
CASSIVASRSSYEQYF
TGTGCCAGTAGTATAGTGGCTTCACGGAGCTCCTACGAGCAGTACTTC
>TRBV27|TRBJ2-6|NA|TRBD2
CASSPLGLEDWLSGANVLTF
TGTGCCAGCAGCCCCCTCGGACTAGAGGACTGGTTATCTGGGGCCAACGTCCTGACTTTC
>TRBV11-2|TRBJ1-3|many|NA
CASSLVPGNYGNTIYF
TGTGCCAGCAGCTTAGTGCCGGGGAACTATGGAAACACCATATATTTT
>TRBV30|TRBJ1-6|many|NA
CAWCQKHNSPLHF
TGTGCCTGGTGCCAGAAACATAATTCACCCCTCCACTTT
>TRBV2|TRBJ2-3|many|TRBD2
CASQQQGGLAGVSDTQYF
TGTGCCAGTCAGCAGCAAGGGGGACTAGCGGGAGTGTCAGATACGCAGTATTTT
>TRBV28|TRBJ2-7|NA|NA
CASSLTGPSLYEQYF
TGTGCCAGCAGTCTGACGGGACCTTCCCTCTACGAGCAGTACTTC
>TRBV7-2|TRBJ2-1|many|NA
CASSLAGRWGNEQFF
TGTGCCAGCAGCTTAGCCGGGAGATGGGGCAATGAGCAGTTCTTC
>TRBV7-2|TRBJ2-1|NA|TRBD2
CASLPGGSGTYNEQFF
TGTGCCAGCTTACCCGGTGGTAGCGGGACCTACAATGAGCAGTTCTTC
>TRBV28|TRBJ2-2|many|TRBD2
CASRIIGLAGRAGELFF
TGTGCCAGCAGGATAATAGGACTAGCGGGACGGGCCGGGGAGCTGTTTTTT
>TRBV10-3|TRBJ1-5|once|NA
CAISESEGVQPQHF
TGTGCCATCAGTGAGTCGGAGGGTGTCCAGCCCCAGCATTTT
>TRBV6-1|TRBJ1-3|NA|NA
CASSELTDSSGNTIYF
TGTGCCAGCAGTGAATTGACGGACAGCTCTGGAAACACCATATATTTT
>TRBV14|TRBJ1-3|NA|NA
CASSQVGINTIYF
TGTGCCAGCAGCCAAGTAGGAATAAACACCATATATTTT
>TRBV5-1|TRBJ2-1|few|TRBD2
CASSLDGRAIREQFF
TGCGCCAGCAGCTTGGACGGGAGGGCCATAAGGGAGCAGTTCTTC
>TRBV3-1|TRBJ1-1|many|NA
CASSSRVMDTEAFF
TGTGCCAGCAGCTCCAGGGTGATGGACACTGAAGCTTTCTTT
>TRBV24-1|TRBJ2-1|few|TRBD2
CATSDVGTSGSLNEQFF
TGTGCCACCAGTGATGTAGGGACTAGCGGGAGTCTGAATGAGCAGTTCTTC
>TRBV2|TRBJ2-7|many|TRBD1
CASSVGQGVEQYF
TGTGCCAGCAGTGTTGGACAGGGAGTCGAGCAGTACTTC
>TRBV30|TRBJ2-7|many|NA
CAWSVGMTYEQYF
TGTGCCTGGAGTGTCGGCATGACCTACGAGCAGTACTTC